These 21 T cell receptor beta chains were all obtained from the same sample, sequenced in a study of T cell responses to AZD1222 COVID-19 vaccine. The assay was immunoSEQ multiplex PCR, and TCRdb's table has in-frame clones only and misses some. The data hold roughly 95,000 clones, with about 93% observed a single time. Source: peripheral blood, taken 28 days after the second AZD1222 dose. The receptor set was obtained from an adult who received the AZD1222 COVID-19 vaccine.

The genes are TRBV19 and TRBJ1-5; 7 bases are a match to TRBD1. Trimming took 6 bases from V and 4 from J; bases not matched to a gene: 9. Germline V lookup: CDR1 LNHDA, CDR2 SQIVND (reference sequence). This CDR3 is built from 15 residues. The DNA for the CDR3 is TGTGCCAGTAGCTTCCGGGACAGTCGTAATCAGCCCCAGCATTTT. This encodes CASSFRDSRNQPQHF.

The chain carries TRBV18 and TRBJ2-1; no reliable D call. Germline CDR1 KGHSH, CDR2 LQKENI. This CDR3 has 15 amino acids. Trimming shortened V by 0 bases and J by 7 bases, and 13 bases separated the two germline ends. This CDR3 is CASSPPRNPWNEQFF. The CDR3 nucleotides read TGTGCCAGCTCACCACCTAGAAACCCGTGGAATGAGCAGTTCTTC.

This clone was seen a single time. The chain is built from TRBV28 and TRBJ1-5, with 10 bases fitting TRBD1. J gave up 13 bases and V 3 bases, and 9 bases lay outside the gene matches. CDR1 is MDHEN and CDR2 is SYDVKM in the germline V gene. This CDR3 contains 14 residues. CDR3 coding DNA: TGTGCCAGCAGTTTCTCCGGGACAGGGGTCCTACAGCATTTT. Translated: CASSFSGTGVLQHF.

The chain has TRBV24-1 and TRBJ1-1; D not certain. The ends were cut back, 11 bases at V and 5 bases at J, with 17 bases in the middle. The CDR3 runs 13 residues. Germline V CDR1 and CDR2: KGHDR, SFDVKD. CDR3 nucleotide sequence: TGTGCCAGTTCAACGGAGGGAAGTACTGAAGCTTTCTTT. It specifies CASSTEGSTEAFF.

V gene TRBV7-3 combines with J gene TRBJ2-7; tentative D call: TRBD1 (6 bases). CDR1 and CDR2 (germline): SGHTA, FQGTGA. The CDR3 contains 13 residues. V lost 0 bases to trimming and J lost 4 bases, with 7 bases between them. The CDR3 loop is CASSLTQGYEQYF. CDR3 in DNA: TGTGCCAGCAGCTTAACGCAGGGGTACGAGCAGTACTTC.

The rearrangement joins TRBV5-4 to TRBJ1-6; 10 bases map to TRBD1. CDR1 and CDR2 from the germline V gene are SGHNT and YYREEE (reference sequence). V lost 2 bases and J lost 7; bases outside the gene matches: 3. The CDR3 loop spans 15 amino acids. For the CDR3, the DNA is TGTGCCAGCAGCTTCCCGGGACAGGGGAATTCACCCCTCCACTTT. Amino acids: CASSFPGQGNSPLHF.

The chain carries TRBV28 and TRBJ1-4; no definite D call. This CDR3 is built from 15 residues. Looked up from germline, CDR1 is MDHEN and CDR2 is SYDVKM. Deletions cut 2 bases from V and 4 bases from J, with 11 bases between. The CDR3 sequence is CASSLLPVGNEKLFF. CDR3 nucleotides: TGTGCCAGCAGTTTACTTCCAGTGGGTAATGAAAAACTGTTTTTT.

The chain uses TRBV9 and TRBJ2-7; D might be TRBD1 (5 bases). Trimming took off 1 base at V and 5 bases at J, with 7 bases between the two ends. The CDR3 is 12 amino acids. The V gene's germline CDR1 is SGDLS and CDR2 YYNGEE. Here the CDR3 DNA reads TGTGCCAGCAGCGTACAGGGCGACGAGCAGTACTTC. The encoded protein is CASSVQGDEQYF.

DNA of the CDR3: TGTGCCATCAGTGATCCGACAGACAGAAACTATGGCTACACCTTC. Its protein product is CAISDPTDRNYGYTF. The chain is built from TRBV10-3 and TRBJ1-2; TRBD1 might be the D (5 bases). Germline CDR1 ENHRY, CDR2 SYGVKD. The CDR3 is made up of 15 amino acids. Trimming took off 3 bases at V and 2 bases at J, with 13 bases between the two ends.

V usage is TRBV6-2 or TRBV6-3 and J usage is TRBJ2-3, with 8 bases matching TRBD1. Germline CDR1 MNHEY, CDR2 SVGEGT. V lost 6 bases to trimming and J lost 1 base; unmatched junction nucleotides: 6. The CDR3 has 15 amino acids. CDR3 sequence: CASSRSGGRTDTQYF. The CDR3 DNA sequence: TGTGCCAGCAGCCGATCAGGGGGCCGCACAGATACGCAGTATTTT.

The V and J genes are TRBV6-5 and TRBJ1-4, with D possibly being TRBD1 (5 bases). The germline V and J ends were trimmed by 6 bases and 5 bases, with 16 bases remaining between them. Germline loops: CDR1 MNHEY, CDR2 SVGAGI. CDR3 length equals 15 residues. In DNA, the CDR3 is TGTGCCAGCAGAAATTCACAGGATAGGAATGAAAAACTGTTTTTT. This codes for CASRNSQDRNEKLFF.

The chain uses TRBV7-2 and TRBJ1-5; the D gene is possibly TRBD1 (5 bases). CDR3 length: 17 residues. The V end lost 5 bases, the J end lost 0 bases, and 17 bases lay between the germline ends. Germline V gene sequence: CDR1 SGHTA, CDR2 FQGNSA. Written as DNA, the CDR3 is TGTGCCAGCAGCCTTACCGGGGCGGGTTATAGCAATCAGCCCCAGCATTTT. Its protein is CASSLTGAGYSNQPQHF. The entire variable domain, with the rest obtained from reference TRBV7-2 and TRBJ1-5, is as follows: GAGVSQSPSNKVTEKGKDVELRCDPISGHTALYWYRQSLGQGLEFLIYFQGNSAPDKSGLPSDRFSAERTGGSVSTLTIQRTQQEDSAVYLCASSLTGAGYSNQPQHFGDGTRLSIL.

The CDR3 DNA reads as TGTGCCAGCTCACCGGGGAGAAACCGTGATAACTATGGCTACACCTTC. Encoded protein: CASSPGRNRDNYGYTF. J is TRBJ1-2 and V is TRBV18; D is undetermined. In germline, CDR1 is KGHSH, CDR2 LQKENI. The CDR3 runs to 16 residues. The V end lost 3 bases, the J end lost 1 base, and 15 bases lay between the germline ends. Filled out from reference TRBV18 and TRBJ1-2, the complete variable domain reads NAGVMQNPRHLVRRRGQEARLRCSPMKGHSHVYWYRQLPEEGLKFMVYLQKENIIDESGMPKERFSAEFPKEGPSILRIQQVVRGDSAAYFCASSPGRNRDNYGYTFGSGTRLTVV.

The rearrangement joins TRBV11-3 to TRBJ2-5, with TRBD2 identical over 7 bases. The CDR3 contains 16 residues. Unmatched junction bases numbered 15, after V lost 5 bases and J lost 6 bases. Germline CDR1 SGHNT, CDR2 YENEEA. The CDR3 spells CASSPREEVGWKTQYF. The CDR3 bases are TGTGCCAGCAGCCCCCGGGAGGAGGTTGGGTGGAAGACCCAGTACTTC.

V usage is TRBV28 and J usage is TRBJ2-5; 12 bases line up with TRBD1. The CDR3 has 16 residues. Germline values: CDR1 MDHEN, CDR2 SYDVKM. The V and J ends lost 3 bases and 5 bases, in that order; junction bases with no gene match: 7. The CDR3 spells CASSFSGTGGVETQYF. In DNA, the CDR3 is TGTGCCAGCAGTTTTTCCGGGACAGGGGGCGTGGAGACCCAGTACTTC.

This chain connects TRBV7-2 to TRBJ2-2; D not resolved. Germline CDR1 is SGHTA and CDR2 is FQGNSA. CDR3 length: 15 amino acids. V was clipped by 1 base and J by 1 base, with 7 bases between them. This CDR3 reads CASSLVSGNTGELFF. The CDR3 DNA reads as TGTGCCAGCAGCTTAGTTAGTGGGAACACCGGGGAGCTGTTTTTT.

Here the CDR3 reads CASSLENRQGGYTF. In DNA form, the CDR3 reads TGCGCCAGCAGCTTGGAGAACCGACAGGGTGGCTACACCTTC. The J gene is TRBJ1-2, the V gene TRBV5-1, with TRBD1 identical over 7 bases. Germline V lookup: CDR1 SGHRS, CDR2 YFSETQ. Trimming cost V 0 bases and J 7 bases; bases outside gene matches: 6. The CDR3 runs 14 residues.

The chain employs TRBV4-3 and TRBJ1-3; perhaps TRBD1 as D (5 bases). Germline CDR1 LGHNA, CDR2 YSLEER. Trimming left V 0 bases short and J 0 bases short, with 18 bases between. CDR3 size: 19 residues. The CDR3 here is CASSQDWGFGTFSGNTIYF. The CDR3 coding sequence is TGCGCCAGCAGCCAAGATTGGGGGTTCGGAACCTTCTCTGGAAACACCATATATTTT.

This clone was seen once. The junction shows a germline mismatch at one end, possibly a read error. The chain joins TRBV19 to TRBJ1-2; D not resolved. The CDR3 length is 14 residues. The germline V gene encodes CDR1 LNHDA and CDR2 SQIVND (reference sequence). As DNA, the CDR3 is TGTGCCAGCAGTAGTGCACAACCTAACTATGGCTACACCTTC. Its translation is CASSSAQPNYGYTF.

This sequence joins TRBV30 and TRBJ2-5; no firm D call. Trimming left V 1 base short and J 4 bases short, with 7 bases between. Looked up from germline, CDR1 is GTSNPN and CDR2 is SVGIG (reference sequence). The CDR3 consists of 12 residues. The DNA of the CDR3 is TGTGCCTGGAGTGCCGCGAGAGAGACCCAGTACTTC. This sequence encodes CAWSAARETQYF. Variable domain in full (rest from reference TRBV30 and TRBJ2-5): SQTIHQWPATLVQPVGSPLSLECTVEGTSNPNLYWYRQAAGRGLQLLFYSVGIGQISSEVPQNLSASRPQDRQFILSSKKLLLSDSGFYLCAWSAARETQYFGPGTRLLVL.

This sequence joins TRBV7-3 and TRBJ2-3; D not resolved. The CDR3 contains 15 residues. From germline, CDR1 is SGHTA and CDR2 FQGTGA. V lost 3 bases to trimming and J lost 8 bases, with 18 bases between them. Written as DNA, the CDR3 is TGTGCCAGCAGCTTGGGCCTTGGCGGAAGTGGTACGCAGTATTTT. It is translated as CASSLGLGGSGTQYF.